This T cell receptor (beta chain) was sequenced for a study of neurological immune-mediated disorders. The time point was: longitudinal time-point 1 (baseline). This clonotype was found many times. CDR3 length: 15 residues. The V gene lost 0 bases and the J gene lost 2 bases, with 11 bases spanning the gap. Germline V lookup: CDR1 SGHRS, CDR2 YFSETQ. The cDNA was generated by 5'RACE with 10-nucleotide random UMIs. TCRdb ran MiXCR on the 5' RACE reads and lists one entry per CDR3 protein. The top ten hold more than 6.5% of the sample, which has 55,000 to 65,000 distinct CDR3 sequences, approximately 11% seen once.

Specimen: PBMCs. This TCR came from a male donor with HTLV-1-associated myelopathy (HAM/TSP). V is TRBV5-1 and J is TRBJ1-1; maybe TRBD1 (6 bases). CDR3 region: CASSLVQGINTEAFF. The DNA for the CDR3 is TGCGCCAGCAGCTTGGTACAGGGTATCAACACTGAAGCTTTCTTT.